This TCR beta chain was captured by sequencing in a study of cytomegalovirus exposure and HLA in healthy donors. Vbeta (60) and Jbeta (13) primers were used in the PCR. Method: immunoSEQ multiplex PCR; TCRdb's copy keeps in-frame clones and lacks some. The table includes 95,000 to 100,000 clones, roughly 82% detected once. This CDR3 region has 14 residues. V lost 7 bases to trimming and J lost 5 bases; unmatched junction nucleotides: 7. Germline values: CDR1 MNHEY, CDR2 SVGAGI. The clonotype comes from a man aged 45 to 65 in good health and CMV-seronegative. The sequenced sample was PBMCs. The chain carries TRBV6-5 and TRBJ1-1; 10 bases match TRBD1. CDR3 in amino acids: CASMRQGATTEAFF. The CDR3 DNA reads TGTGCCAGCATGAGACAGGGGGCAACGACTGAAGCTTTCTTT.